Below, one TCR beta chain is given with its context. The data originate from a study of T cells after yellow fever vaccination. Study-wide background: When fractions had low cell numbers, they were prepared with SMART-Seq v4 Ultra Low Input.

The germline gives CDR1 SGHRS, CDR2 YFSETQ. J gave up 2 bases and V 2 bases, and 6 bases lay outside the gene matches. This CDR3 has 18 residues. A 5'RACE template-switching step, the method used to make TCR cDNA, added a universal primer site and UMIs. From the 5' RACE reads, TCRdb called clonotypes with MiXCR, one entry per CDR3 protein. The sample shows 100,000 to 150,000 distinct CDR3 sequences, roughly 15% of them seen only once. The sample consisted of CD8+ T cells sorted from PBMCs, taken 5 days after the yellow fever booster vaccination. This TCR was recovered from a man aged 18 to 30 who received the YFV17D yellow fever vaccine. The gene calls are TRBV5-1 and TRBJ2-6, with 11 positions matching TRBD1. The CDR3 spells CASSFGGQGETGANVLTF. CDR3 in DNA: TGCGCCAGCAGCTTCGGGGGACAGGGGGAAACTGGGGCCAACGTCCTGACTTTC.